Listed here are 5 T cell receptor beta chains from one sample, sequenced in a study of blood T cells in healthy people across ages (dated by TCRdb to about 2015). Library generation was performed with 5' RACE. TCRdb lists the instrument as Illumina HiSeq 2500. A second 7 to 11 cycle PCR used a sample-barcoded 5' primer and a J-beta primer mix. TCRdb's own reprocessing of the public reads used fastp at Q25 and MiXCR and kept productive beta chains. Rows are combined by CDR3 protein, so each entry shows the most common genes and DNA. Here the sample has approximately 810,000 distinct CDR3 sequences; 29% occur a single time. The top ten constitute around 16% of the sample. The sequenced sample was blood. The source is a woman older than 75 in good health.

There are a few counts of this clonotype. This chain links TRBV6-2 or TRBV6-3 with TRBJ1-5; 8 positions agree with TRBD1. J was trimmed by 5 bases and V by 0 bases; bases with no gene match: 15. Per germline, CDR1 MNHEY and CDR2 SVGEGT. The CDR3 is made up of 19 amino acids. The CDR3 nucleotides are TGTGCCAGCAGTTACTCCACGCGGTACTCAGGGGGCTGGGATCAGCCCCAGCATTTT. Protein: CASSYSTRYSGGWDQPQHF.

This clonotype was counted a few times. The chain links TRBV5-6 to TRBJ2-3, with 12 bases lining up with TRBD2. The length of the CDR3 is 17 residues. Germline CDR1 and CDR2: SGHDT and YYEEEE. V shed 2 bases and J 5 bases; nucleotides not matched to a gene: 9. The CDR3 protein is CASSLRRLAGEQDTQYF. The CDR3 nucleotides are TGTGCCAGCAGCTTACGCCGACTAGCGGGGGAGCAAGATACGCAGTATTTT.

The chain links TRBV12-3 or TRBV12-4 to TRBJ2-3, with 7 bases matching TRBD1. This CDR3 comprises 14 residues. V dropped 7 bases and J dropped 4; count of bases not matched to a gene: 8. CDR3 sequence reads: CASTGDSPPDTQYF. The CDR3 DNA is TGTGCCAGCACCGGGGACAGTCCGCCAGATACGCAGTATTTT.

Ten or more counts support this clonotype. The rearrangement links TRBV2 to TRBJ2-4, with D perhaps matching TRBD1 (5 bases). Germline values: CDR1 SNHLY, CDR2 FYNNEI. The CDR3 length is 16 residues. Trimming took 4 bases from V and 1 from J, leaving 14 bases between them. CDR3: CASSVSGMTAKNIQYF. CDR3 in DNA: TGTGCCAGCAGTGTTTCAGGGATGACGGCCAAAAACATTCAGTACTTC.

V gene TRBV14 combines with J gene TRBJ2-5, with 14 bases matching TRBD2. This CDR3 has 17 amino acids. Trimming removed 3 bases from V and 11 bases from J; junction bases left unmatched: 14. Germline CDR1 is SGHDN and CDR2 is FVKESK. CDR3 in DNA: TGTGCCAGCAGCCAGGGTCCGGGACTAGCGGGAGACAGGGAGCAGTACTTC. This gives the protein CASSQGPGLAGDREQYF.